This TCR beta chain was captured in a study of blood T cells in healthy people across ages. Whole-study results and caveats: Across the age range, TCR beta diversity per million T cells fell in a roughly linear way. Versus aged donors, long-lived donors had higher diversity and more naive CD4+ cells. Naive T cell percentage and TCR beta diversity correlated strongly.

In the case of this clonotype: Its antigen remains unknown.

It was with a sample-barcoded 5' primer and a J-beta primer mix that a second PCR of roughly 7 to 12 cycles was run. TCRdb reanalysed the 5' RACE reads using MiXCR and keeps one entry per CDR3 protein. This sample has 780,000 or so distinct CDR3 sequences, with approximately 53% found just once. The CDR3 contains 18 residues. Per germline, CDR1 SGHTA and CDR2 FQGNSA. The chain links TRBV7-2 to TRBJ2-5; 9 nucleotides align to TRBD2. The J call is in doubt because the DNA end fits TRBJ2-7 better. This clonotype was obtained from an older man in good health. Material: blood. CDR3 region: CASSLSISGSLGGYEQYF. The CDR3 DNA reads TGTGCCAGCAGCTTAAGTATTAGCGGGAGCCTGGGAGGCTACGAGCAGTACTTC.